This T cell receptor (beta chain) appears in the sequencing data of a study of blood T cell repertoires in COVID-19. Study-level background: Researchers got acute and convalescent COVID-19 samples from the United States, Italy and Spain. From T cells, B-cell-depleted T cells, or PBMCs came the material, which was cDNA or gDNA.

J gave up 8 bases and V 4 bases, and 12 bases lay outside the gene matches. CDR1 and CDR2 from the germline V gene are SGHKS and YYEKEE (reference sequence). This CDR3 has 15 residues. Original data processing: Estimates of nucleated cell counts were drawn from the amplification of reference gene primers. Clones were sequenced by immunoSEQ multiplex PCR, and TCRdb holds only the in-frame ones, with some missing. V, J and clone size are taken as reported in that table, and D and trimming were inferred from the DNA itself. The data contain around 470,000 clones, 89% of them seen just once; the ten biggest clones take up 0.9%. Followed over time, Seattle patients had been enrolled while infection was active.

This TCR derives from a man between 18 and 29 years old with COVID-19, enrolled during active disease. What was sequenced was peripheral blood. This chain joins TRBV5-5 and TRBJ2-4, with 7 positions matching TRBD1. CDR3 amino acids: CASSTTTGLGDIQYF. CDR3 nucleotides: TGTGCCAGCAGCACAACGACAGGGTTAGGGGACATTCAGTACTTC. The full variable domain, in which reference TRBV5-5 and TRBJ2-4 provide the parts outside the CDR3, is DAGVTQSPTHLIKTRGQQVTLRCSPISGHKSVSWYQQVLGQGPQFIFQYYEKEERGRGNFPDRFSARQFPNYSSELNVNALLLGDSALYLCASSTTTGLGDIQYFGAGTRLSVL.